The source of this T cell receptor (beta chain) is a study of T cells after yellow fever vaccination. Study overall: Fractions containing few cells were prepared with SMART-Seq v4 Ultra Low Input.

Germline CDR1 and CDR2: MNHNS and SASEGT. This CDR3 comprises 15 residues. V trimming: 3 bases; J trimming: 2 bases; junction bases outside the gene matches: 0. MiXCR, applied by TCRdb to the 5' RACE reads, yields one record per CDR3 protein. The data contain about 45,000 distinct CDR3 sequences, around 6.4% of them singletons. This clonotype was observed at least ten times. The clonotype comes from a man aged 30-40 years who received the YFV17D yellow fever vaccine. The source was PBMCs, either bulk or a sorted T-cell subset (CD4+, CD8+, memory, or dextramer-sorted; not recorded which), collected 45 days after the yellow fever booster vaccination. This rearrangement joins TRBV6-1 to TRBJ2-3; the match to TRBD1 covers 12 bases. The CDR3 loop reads CASSEGQGATDTQYF. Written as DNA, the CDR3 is TGTGCCAGCAGTGAGGGACAGGGGGCCACAGATACGCAGTATTTT.